Sequencing of this TCR beta chain was carried out in a study of cytomegalovirus exposure and HLA in healthy donors (dated by TCRdb to 2015 to 2018). Study-level background: According to an earlier analysis of around 600 of the donors, 150 million to 200 million T cells yielded approximately 120 million unique TCR beta sequences and about 300 Gb of sequence data. Around 320 gigabases of sequencing data and tens of millions of unique TCR sequences were included in an early release covering 550 to 650 HLA-typed donors. Of the approximately 400 genotyped donors, roughly 85% fell in the genetic ancestry cluster associated with self-reported Caucasian donors. In a later genetic analysis, genome-wide SNP genotypes for about 65% of the roughly 670 donors were used, and that subset was treated as a discovery cohort. To decide whether each TCR beta V gene segment behaved as functional or pseudogenic, an earlier analysis of over 500 of the donors relied on high-throughput TCR beta sequencing. Four to six DR-DQ haplotypes were handled as single units for association and clustering, since linkage in the cohort was strong. Using immunosequencing, the study profiled T cell repertoires from fewer than 700 subjects and related those repertoires to cytomegalovirus serostatus. On average, roughly 250,000 unique TCR beta nucleotide sequences were sequenced per donor among 398 genotyped donors of the cohort, with around 19% of those sequences being non-productive. The number of donors typed differed by locus, with roughly 620-630 for A, B, C, DRB1 and DQB1, around 500 for DQA1, 606 for DPA1, and some 450 for DPB1. Along with the approximately 600-subject first cohort, a separate validation cohort of over 90 different subjects was used. HLA typing covered class I and class II loci at four-digit resolution. Donor age, sex, ethnicity and CMV serostatus were compiled alongside the repertoire data. Rather than drawing on any new phenotypic data, the later analysis identified candidate immune exposures from TCR beta sequences and the way those sequences occurred across donors. Every repertoire in the discovery cohort had been generated on one and the same sequencing platform. The aim of the study was to test whether cataloging public T cell receptors could identify signatures of past pathogen exposure. The study combined high-throughput TCR immunosequencing, statistical association of individual TCRs with disease status, and machine learning to predict cytomegalovirus infection status. To study patterns of TCR occurrence, a later analysis re-analyzed previously published TCR beta repertoires from 650 to 750 donors and added high-resolution HLA genotyping. The research as a whole found: A further reported finding was that TCR beta sequences accurately predicted the HLA-A and HLA-B alleles for most subjects in the first cohort. The sequencing pipeline was judged likely to have produced a cluster of highly shared sequence variants as a technical artifact. In a later analysis, TCR association rates were found to vary across HLA loci, with the most associated TCRs seen for DRB1 alleles and the fewest for HLA-C alleles. According to a later analysis, parvovirus B19, influenza, CMV and Epstein-Barr virus appeared linked to several top co-occurrence clusters. Compared with equally common non-associated chains, HLA-associated TCR beta chains in a later analysis were more clonally expanded and had lower generation probabilities. Assigning TCR associations to individual alleles was difficult when HLA alleles, especially DR and DQ, strongly co-occurred. Because counts were too low, approximately 15 rarely observed V segments, including chromosome 9 orphons, were excluded from the earlier analysis of several hundred of the donors. Sequencing depth was assumed to be roughly uniform across donors in the presence/absence analyses, though that assumption may not hold. In vitro tests confirmed that three of the cytomegalovirus-associated TCR beta chains recognize cytomegalovirus antigens. Correlated functional status among segregating V segments might reflect linkage disequilibrium, but an unknown experimental factor could not be ruled out. In this cohort, only TCR beta chains were sequenced, and detectable features were limited by the absence of alpha or paired-chain data. Most CMV-associated TCR beta chains appeared to be HLA-restricted in a later analysis, and the HLA associations seemed to be driven largely by CMV exposure. Because the 87-base-pair reads could not distinguish some IMGT-functional V segments, including TRBV6-2 and TRBV6-3, those segments were excluded. According to the authors, the approach could potentially be generalized to other disease states and immunological phenotypes. In the study, some 160 TCR beta chains were listed as associated with cytomegalovirus. Because HLA typing was unavailable for some donors at each locus, only the typed subset was used in association tests. Immune exposure information for the cohort was limited to CMV serostatus. In a later genetic analysis, fewer N-insertions in productive TCRs were reported among donors in an Asian-associated ancestry cluster than the approximately 710-donor mean. While some public TCRs were present in many individuals, most TCR sequences turned up only very rarely across donors. An association between a missense DCLRE1C variant and V-gene and J-gene trimming of TCR beta chains was found in a later genetic analysis and replicated in an independent cohort. A later analysis associated about 18,000 TCR beta sequences with specific HLA alleles at a false discovery rate of 0.05. The classifier was reported to diagnose cytomegalovirus status with high specificity and sensitivity in both the original and validation cohorts. In an earlier analysis of 587 of the donors, most TCR beta V segments appeared in productive rearrangements about 87% or about 30% of the time, broadly matching IMGT annotations.

Remarks on this clone: This receptor's antigen is unknown. Within one base of it there is no much larger clone, and no base qualities were kept.

The method was the immunoSEQ multiplex PCR assay. The multiplex PCR relied on a mix of 60 forward primers for TCR Vbeta segments and 13 reverse primers for TCR Jbeta segments. Amplification of the CDR3 region of rearranged TCR beta genes was performed with a multiplex PCR assay on genomic DNA. The Illumina HiSeq System was used to sequence the amplified TCR beta libraries as 87-base-pair reads. Per the original workflow: In a later analysis, roughly 80 million unique TCR beta chains were counted across the 500 to 850 repertoires, and around 11 million of these chains were shared by at least two donors. A nearest-neighbor algorithm error-corrected the raw reads and collapsed the reads into unique sequences, merging closely related sequences to remove PCR and sequencing errors. To assign V, D and J gene segments, CDR3 sequences were aligned to IMGT reference sequences. For a sequence to be retained, a match of at least six nucleotides was required to both a V gene segment and a J gene segment. A rearrangement was called productive if the CDR3 had no stop codons and remained in frame with V and J, and every other rearrangement was called non-productive. CDR3 was defined by IMGT convention, running from the second conserved V-encoded cysteine to the conserved J-encoded phenylalanine. The earlier analysis of a few hundred of the donors excluded any sequence lacking an unambiguous match to a single V gene segment. In an earlier analysis of some 590 of the donors, a V segment was called functional when productive rearrangements were above 56.7%, and segregating when the standard deviation between donors exceeded 5%. A statistical classification framework was built to diagnose cytomegalovirus status from the catalog of TCR beta chain sequences. In a later analysis, TCR nucleotide sequences were compared against IMGT/GENE-DB human TR gene sequences so that V and J genes could be assigned. In a later analysis, CDR3 sequences and most-parsimonious VDJ recombination scenarios were assigned using the TCRdist pipeline. In a later analysis, each TCR beta chain was defined by its CDR3 amino acid sequence together with its V-gene family, and reads lacking a unique V-gene family were excluded. In a later analysis, 500 to 700 highly shared, low-generation-probability nucleotide sequences were removed to address suspected cross-contamination and a sequencing artifact. For each public chain, a later analysis derived a clonal expansion index from normalized ranks of inferred template counts within each repertoire. In a later analysis, generation probabilities were computed with a VDJ recombination model fitted to out-of-frame rearrangements, and the resulting probabilities were checked against IGoR. In a later analysis, hypergeometric tests were used to score TCR-TCR, TCR-HLA and TCR-CMV co-occurrence, with a repertoire-size bias correction applied to TCR pairs. A later analysis estimated false discovery rates by permuting HLA or CMV assignments 20 times. A later analysis grouped co-occurring TCRs with DBSCAN, adding TCRdist sequence similarity when clustering within HLA-allele-positive subsets. Co-occurrence clustering excluded repertoires with fewer than 30,000 or more than 120,000 public chains, plus five with anomalous nucleotide sharing. TCRdb carries this immuneACCESS record with in-frame sequences only. Its versions omit some clonotypes, under half of them owing to an unresolved V gene in the studies checked, with the rest unexplained. For V, J and clone size, that table is used; D and trimming come from the DNA. This sample is represented by some 160,000 clones; roughly 79% of them were singletons. The ten largest clones add up to 7% of the sample.

V is trimmed back by 8 bases and J by 1 base, and the junction contains 9 bases that no gene match accounts for. The germline V gene (reference sequence) yields LNHNV for CDR1 and YYDKDF for CDR2. The CDR3 spans 15 residues, from the cysteine through the phenylalanine. The kept DNA is CDR3 alone, 45 bases in frame from the first base. In total, 630 or so healthy bone marrow donors made up the cohort. Cohort members were all nominally healthy when sampled, although unrecorded immune exposures were likely present. The donor was CMV seropositive and was included in the group of approximately 310 seropositive cohort members. A peripheral blood sample was provided by each donor, and peripheral blood mononuclear cells were used for TCR beta sequencing. The Qiagen DNeasy Blood Extraction Kit was used to extract genomic DNA from the blood cell samples.

The receptor was derived from a woman aged 40 to 50 in good health and CMV-seropositive. The sample comprised PBMCs. Recombination joined TRBV15 with TRBJ2-3; TRBD2 fits 7 bases in the junction. The encoded CDR3 is CATGKRGLGTDTQYF. The DNA reads TGTGCCACCGGAAAGCGGGGCTTAGGCACAGATACGCAGTATTTT.